Here is one T cell receptor (beta chain) with its context. The sample comes from a study of technical replicates of blood from four donors. Per the germline V gene, CDR1 is SGHAT and CDR2 is FQDESV (reference sequence). V shed 2 bases and J 0 bases; nucleotides not matched to a gene: 0. The CDR3 length is 15 residues. Profiled with immunoSEQ multiplex PCR; TCRdb holds only in-frame clones, not every one. The sample includes over 50,000 clones, over 90% of them seen just once. The V gene is TRBV11-1, the J gene TRBJ2-1; 8 bases fit TRBD2. The TCR was taken from a human donor in good health. Some clones in this sample may be carry-over from other donors' samples. The sequenced material came from PBMCs. The CDR3 is CASSLRGGSYNEQFF. CDR3 bases: TGTGCCAGCAGCTTACGGGGGGGCTCCTACAATGAGCAGTTCTTC. The full variable domain, in which reference TRBV11-1 and TRBJ2-1 provide the parts outside the CDR3, is EAEVAQSPRYKITEKSQAVAFWCDPISGHATLYWYRQILGQGPELLVQFQDESVVDDSQLPKDRFSAERLKGVDSTLKIQPAELGDSAMYLCASSLRGGSYNEQFFGPGTRLTVL.